These 18 T cell receptor beta chains share one sample of origin, sequenced in a study of a mutant IDH1 vaccine in newly diagnosed glioma (dated by TCRdb to the early 2020s). These receptors have no known antigen. The meaning of the sample's time point label: week 23, last vaccination. Each vaccine dose, consisting of 300 ug of a 20-mer mutant IDH1 peptide in Montanide, was administered subcutaneously with topical imiquimod. The method was the immunoSEQ multiplex PCR assay. What TCRdb holds here is the immuneACCESS table cut down to in-frame rearrangements. Part of the clones is not present; checked against another copy, under half of the missing clones reflect an unresolved V gene, and the others are unexplained. The table for this sample lists fewer than 45,000 clones; about 75% of them were counted only once. 5.3% of the sample belongs to the ten largest clones. Sequencing was performed on PBMCs, taken from a glioma patient whose treatment included an IDH1 peptide vaccine. The receptors were gathered from a man between 50 and 59 years old with glioma.

J is TRBJ1-3 and V is TRBV30, with D unresolved. Trimming pared 5 bases from V and 7 bases from J, leaving 9 bases between. Germline CDR1 GTSNPN, CDR2 SVGIG (reference sequence). The length of the CDR3 is 11 residues. The CDR3 sequence is CAWRGGNTIYF. The CDR3, as DNA: TGTGCCTGGCGGGGTGGGAACACCATATATTTT.

The genes are TRBV5-6 and TRBJ1-4; unclear D gene. Between the trimmed V and J ends, which lost 2 bases and 7 bases, there was a span of 9 bases. CDR3 length: 13 residues. Germline V gene sequence: CDR1 SGHDT, CDR2 YYEEEE. The chain's CDR3 is CASSFDSGEKLFF. The CDR3 coding sequence is TGTGCCAGCAGCTTCGATTCGGGTGAAAAACTGTTTTTT.

The chain recombines TRBV11-2 with TRBJ2-3, with 9 bases matching TRBD2. The V gene's germline CDR1 is SGHAT and CDR2 FQNNGV. CDR3 size: 18 residues. V trimming: 3 bases; J trimming: 1 base; junction bases outside the gene matches: 11. The CDR3 here is CASSFPLGAGGRTDTQYF. The DNA of the CDR3 is TGTGCCAGCAGCTTCCCCTTAGGAGCGGGGGGACGCACAGATACGCAGTATTTT.

V is TRBV29-1 and J is TRBJ2-2; the D call may be TRBD1 or TRBD2 (5 bases each). The germline V gene has CDR1 SQVTM and CDR2 ANQGSEA. CDR3 length equals 16 residues. The V end lost 0 bases, the J end lost 1 base, and 12 bases lay between the germline ends. CDR3 residues: CSVEEGEERNTGELFF. In nucleotides, the CDR3 is TGCAGCGTTGAAGAGGGGGAAGAGCGGAACACCGGGGAGCTGTTTTTT.

This chain connects TRBV5-4 to TRBJ1-6; tentatively, D is TRBD1 (5 bases). This CDR3 is 17 amino acids long. CDR1 is SGHNT, CDR2 YYREEE, per germline (reference sequence). Trimming took 5 bases from V and 0 from J, leaving 15 bases between them. The CDR3 is CASRKTSGSSYNSPLHF. The CDR3 DNA reads TGTGCCAGCAGGAAAACATCAGGGAGCTCCTATAATTCACCCCTCCACTTT.

V is TRBV7-2 and J is TRBJ1-5, with D maybe TRBD1 (5 bases). The V end lost 4 bases, the J end lost 0 bases, and 10 bases lay between the germline ends. The CDR3 has 15 amino acids. Germline CDR1 and CDR2: SGHTA and FQGNSA. CDR3 residues: CASSWGLYSNQPQHF. The CDR3 DNA is TGTGCCAGCAGCTGGGGACTGTATAGCAATCAGCCCCAGCATTTT.

This clone has only a few counts. At one end the junction does not follow the germline gene, possibly because of a read error. This sequence joins TRBV7-7 and TRBJ1-1; D gene ambiguous. The CDR3 runs to 13 residues. Germline V gene data show CDR1 as SSHAT and CDR2 as FNYEAQ (reference sequence). In nucleotides, the CDR3 is TGTGCTAGCAGCACCAACCTGAACACTGAAGCTTTCTTT. Its translation is CASSTNLNTEAFF.

The rearrangement uses TRBV6-1 and TRBJ2-7; D ambiguous. The CDR3 sequence is 9 residues long. Germline V lookup: CDR1 MNHNS, CDR2 SASEGT. Between the trimmed V and J ends, which lost 4 bases and 11 bases, there was a span of 6 bases. The CDR3 here is CASSVEKYF. CDR3 nucleotide sequence: TGTGCCAGCAGTGTTGAAAAGTACTTC.

This chain links TRBV5-6 with TRBJ1-4; D unclear. The germline V gene has CDR1 SGHDT and CDR2 YYEEEE. This CDR3 has 14 amino acids. V was clipped by 1 base and J by 8 bases, with 12 bases between them. This chain's CDR3 is CASSLFVGSEKLFF. The CDR3 bases are TGTGCCAGCAGCTTGTTTGTGGGGAGCGAAAAACTGTTTTTT.

This chain connects TRBV30 to TRBJ1-1; D ambiguous. V dropped 3 bases and J dropped 2 bases, with 7 bases sitting between them. The CDR3 has 12 amino acids. Germline V lookup: CDR1 GTSNPN, CDR2 SVGIG (reference sequence). CDR3 loop: CAWSPSNTEAFF. In nucleotides, the CDR3 is TGTGCCTGGAGCCCCAGTAACACTGAAGCTTTCTTT.

This chain connects TRBV4-1 to TRBJ1-1, with D perhaps TRBD1 (5 bases). Between the trimmed V and J ends, which lost 4 bases and 10 bases, there was a span of 16 bases. Germline loops: CDR1 MGHRA, CDR2 YSYEKL. The CDR3 is 13 residues long. The DNA of the CDR3 is TGCGCCAGCAGCCGCCGAGGGGCGGAGGGAGCTTTCTTT. Its translation is CASSRRGAEGAFF.

This clone was observed a handful of times. The chain recombines TRBV5-1 with TRBJ1-2; D call uncertain. V shed 0 bases and J shed 4 bases, with 10 bases lying between them. The CDR3 is 14 amino acids. Germline loops: CDR1 SGHRS, CDR2 YFSETQ. The CDR3: CASSLGEIPYGYTF. The CDR3 DNA is TGCGCCAGCAGCTTGGGGGAAATTCCCTATGGCTACACCTTC.

This chain joins TRBV2 and TRBJ2-5; 10 nucleotides match TRBD2. After removal of 3 bases from V and 7 bases from J, the junction contained 5 bases not matched to a gene. CDR1 SNHLY and CDR2 FYNNEI come from the germline V gene. The CDR3 is made up of 14 amino acids. The chain's CDR3 is CASSDRAGGTTQYF. In nucleotides, the CDR3 is TGTGCCAGCAGTGATCGAGCGGGGGGGACGACCCAGTACTTC.

This sequence joins TRBV6-5 and TRBJ1-1, with D possibly TRBD1 on 6 matching bases. V lost 6 bases to trimming and J lost 0 bases, with 8 bases between them. Germline V gene lookup returns CDR1 MNHEY and CDR2 SVGAGI. This CDR3 region has 13 residues. The CDR3 loop is CASSGQMNTEAFF. The DNA for the CDR3 is TGTGCCAGCAGCGGACAGATGAACACTGAAGCTTTCTTT.

V gene TRBV7-9 combines with J gene TRBJ2-1, with TRBD2 matching over 9 bases. The CDR3 is 15 residues long. The V gene end was trimmed by 4 bases and the J gene end by 2 bases; junction bases not matched to a gene: 3. Germline V gene lookup returns CDR1 SEHNR and CDR2 FQNEAQ (reference sequence). The CDR3 protein is CASSSRLAAYNEQFF. In DNA, the CDR3 is TGTGCCAGCAGCTCCAGACTAGCGGCCTACAATGAGCAGTTCTTC.

The genes are TRBV5-6 and TRBJ2-1; 7 positions agree with TRBD1. This CDR3 contains 13 residues. V was pared by 0 bases and J by 8 bases, with 2 bases of the junction left unmatched. Germline lookup yields CDR1 SGHDT and CDR2 YYEEEE. The CDR3 loop reads CASSLGQGDEQFF. CDR3 nucleotides: TGTGCCAGCAGCTTGGGACAGGGCGATGAGCAGTTCTTC.

This chain connects TRBV6-1 to TRBJ1-1; TRBD1 aligns across 11 bases. The CDR3 has 13 residues. CDR1 is MNHNS, CDR2 SASEGT, per germline. V shed 4 bases, J shed 11 bases, and the junction held 6 bases outside the gene matches. The CDR3 protein is CASSVAGQGAAFF. The CDR3 nucleotides are TGTGCCAGCAGTGTAGCCGGACAGGGGGCCGCTTTCTTT.

The chain combines TRBV6-5 with TRBJ1-1, with D tentatively TRBD1 (5 bases). V was trimmed by 6 bases and J by 5 bases, leaving 10 bases between them. The CDR3 is 12 residues long. Germline V lookup: CDR1 MNHEY, CDR2 SVGAGI. For the CDR3, the DNA is TGTGCCAGCAGGGGGCCGGGGACTGAAGCTTTCTTT. Translation gives CASRGPGTEAFF.